A selection of T cell receptor beta chains follows, all from one sample in a study of blood T cell repertoires in COVID-19. Libraries were prepared by immunoSEQ multiplex PCR; TCRdb keeps only in-frame clonotypes and omits some of them. Of roughly 98,000 clones in the sample, 75% to 85% are singletons; the top ten hold about 13%. What was sequenced was peripheral blood. The origin of the receptors is a human donor in a cohort sampled during active COVID-19. The CDR3 runs from the conserved cysteine through the conserved F or W. A D gene is named only where the DNA matches it firmly. Rows give clone size only sometimes, using once, few, many, or a class for an expanded clone.

length: 13; J: TRBJ1-6; size: NA; D: NA; V: TRBV5-6; DNA: TGTGCCAGCAGCTTGCGGTATAATTCACCCCTCCACTTT; CDR3: CASSLRYNSPLHF
length: 14; J: TRBJ2-7; size: few; D: TRBD1; V: TRBV30; DNA: TGTGCCTGGAGGAAACAGGGGAGCTCCTACGAGCAGTACTTC; CDR3: CAWRKQGSSYEQYF
length: 14; J: TRBJ2-7; size: once; D: NA; V: TRBV6-5; DNA: TGTGCCAGCAGTTACAGGGGTGGCTCGATTGAGCAGTACTTC; CDR3: CASSYRGGSIEQYF
length: 16; J: TRBJ1-4; size: NA; D: TRBD1; V: TRBV5-1; DNA: TGCGCCAGCAGCTTCACAGGGGTAGCAACTAATGAAAAACTGTTTTTT; CDR3: CASSFTGVATNEKLFF
length: 16; J: TRBJ2-1; size: NA; D: NA; V: TRBV15; DNA: TGTGCCACCAGCAGAGACCTCGGAGGGATCTACAATGAGCAGTTCTTC; CDR3: CATSRDLGGIYNEQFF
length: 15; J: TRBJ2-1; size: NA; D: TRBD2; V: TRBV6-5; DNA: TGTGCCAGCCGGCTACGTCAGCGGGACCTTTCGGAGCAGTTCTTC; CDR3: CASRLRQRDLSEQFF
length: 13; J: TRBJ1-1; size: NA; D: NA; V: TRBV3-1/TRBV3-2; DNA: TGTGCCAGCAGCCCCGCCACTTGGGCGGAAGCTTTCTTT; CDR3: CASSPATWAEAFF
length: 16; J: TRBJ1-1; size: NA; D: NA; V: TRBV9; DNA: TGTGCCAGCAGCGTAGGGGGAGGGTTGGAGGACACTGAAGCTTTCTTT; CDR3: CASSVGGGLEDTEAFF
length: 16; J: TRBJ1-1; size: NA; D: NA; V: TRBV10-3; DNA: TGTGCCATCAGTGAGTCAGCCGGGACATGGAGCACTGAAGCTTTCTTT; CDR3: CAISESAGTWSTEAFF
length: 14; J: TRBJ1-2; size: NA; D: TRBD1; V: TRBV29-1; DNA: TGCAGCGCCTACTCCGGACAGGGGCCCTATGGCTACACCTTC; CDR3: CSAYSGQGPYGYTF
length: 17; J: TRBJ2-3; size: NA; D: TRBD2; V: TRBV3-1/TRBV3-2; DNA: TGTGCCAGCAGCCTTAGGCTAGCGGGGGTCGCCACAGATACGCAGTATTTT; CDR3: CASSLRLAGVATDTQYF
length: 19; J: TRBJ2-2; size: many; D: TRBD2; V: TRBV24-1; DNA: TGTGCCACCAGTGCCACTGGACTAGCGGGGGATCCGAACACCGGGGAGCTGTTTTTT; CDR3: CATSATGLAGDPNTGELFF
length: 12; J: TRBJ2-7; size: NA; D: NA; V: TRBV5-1; DNA: TGCGCCAGCCGGGACACCAACTACGAGCAGTACTTC; CDR3: CASRDTNYEQYF
length: 14; J: TRBJ1-2; size: NA; D: TRBD1; V: TRBV6-5; DNA: TGTGCCAGCAGCCAGGACAGGGATTCCTATGGCTACACCTTC; CDR3: CASSQDRDSYGYTF
length: 11; J: TRBJ2-1; size: NA; D: TRBD1; V: TRBV2; DNA: TGTGCCAGCGGGGACAGGGGGGGGCAGTTCTTC; CDR3: CASGDRGGQFF
length: 15; J: TRBJ2-2; size: NA; D: NA; V: TRBV7-7; DNA: TGTGCTAGCAGCTTGATAGCAGGGCCCACCGGGGAGCTGTTTTTT; CDR3: CASSLIAGPTGELFF
length: 14; J: TRBJ1-5; size: NA; D: NA; V: TRBV18; DNA: TGTGCCAGCTCACCCGACAGGCTCAATCAGCCCCAGCATTTT; CDR3: CASSPDRLNQPQHF
length: 19; J: TRBJ1-3; size: NA; D: NA; V: TRBV5-1; DNA: TGCGCCAGCAGCTTGAGGGGATCCTTCCCCACTACCTCTGGAAACACCATATATTTT; CDR3: CASSLRGSFPTTSGNTIYF
length: 14; J: TRBJ2-2; size: NA; D: NA; V: TRBV6-5; DNA: TGTGCCACGAGGCGGGGAGGGGGAAGCCCAGGGCTGTTTTTT; CDR3: CATRRGGGSPGLFF
length: 17; J: TRBJ1-1; size: many; D: TRBD1; V: TRBV27; DNA: TGTGCCAGCAGTCCCCTCTACAGGGGGATTATGAACACTGAAGCTTTCTTT; CDR3: CASSPLYRGIMNTEAFF
length: 15; J: TRBJ1-5; size: NA; D: NA; V: TRBV4-1; DNA: TGCGCCAGCAGCCAGGGAGGATATAGCAATCAGCCCCAGCATTTT; CDR3: CASSQGGYSNQPQHF
length: 16; J: TRBJ1-6; size: NA; D: NA; V: TRBV5-6; DNA: TGTGCCAGCAGCTCAGGACTGAAACGGAATAATTCACCCCTCCACTTT; CDR3: CASSSGLKRNNSPLHF
length: 15; J: TRBJ2-3; size: NA; D: NA; V: TRBV2; DNA: TGTGCCAGCAGACCCACAGGAATTCGCACAGATACGCAGTATTTT; CDR3: CASRPTGIRTDTQYF
length: 14; J: TRBJ2-7; size: NA; D: TRBD1; V: TRBV3-1/TRBV3-2; DNA: TGTGCCAGCAGCCTCCGTGGGACAGCCTACGAGCAGTACTTC; CDR3: CASSLRGTAYEQYF
length: 18; J: TRBJ2-6; size: NA; D: NA; V: TRBV3-1/TRBV3-2; DNA: TGTGCCAGCAGCCAAGGTTGGACAGTCGTCTCTGGGGCCAACGTCCTGACTTTC; CDR3: CASSQGWTVVSGANVLTF
length: 16; J: TRBJ2-5; size: once; D: TRBD1; V: TRBV7-9; DNA: TGTGCCAGCAGCCCACCCCCAGGACAGGGGGGAGAGACCCAGTACTTC; CDR3: CASSPPPGQGGETQYF
length: 13; J: TRBJ1-2; size: NA; D: NA; V: TRBV27; DNA: TGTGCCAGCAGGACTATACAGGGTTTCGGCTACACCTTC; CDR3: CASRTIQGFGYTF
length: 15; J: TRBJ2-7; size: NA; D: TRBD1; V: TRBV7-8; DNA: TGTGCCAGCAGCTTATCAACAGGGGAAAACTACGAGCAGTACTTC; CDR3: CASSLSTGENYEQYF
length: 16; J: TRBJ2-3; size: NA; D: TRBD2; V: TRBV5-4; DNA: TGTGCCAGCAGCCGGACTAGCGGGGGGGGTACAGATACGCAGTATTTT; CDR3: CASSRTSGGGTDTQYF
length: 14; J: TRBJ1-2; size: NA; D: TRBD1; V: TRBV7-2; DNA: TGTGCCAGCAGCCTAAACAGGGGGCAATATGGCTACACCTTC; CDR3: CASSLNRGQYGYTF
length: 13; J: TRBJ1-3; size: once; D: NA; V: TRBV28; DNA: TGTGCCAGCAGTTTAGACTCCGGAAACACCATATATTTT; CDR3: CASSLDSGNTIYF
length: 15; J: TRBJ1-5; size: NA; D: NA; V: TRBV5-6; DNA: TGTGCCAGCAGCCTTGCCAGGTCTTACAATCAGCCCCAGCATTTT; CDR3: CASSLARSYNQPQHF
length: 12; J: TRBJ1-2; size: NA; D: TRBD1; V: TRBV27; DNA: TGTGCCAGCAGTGCGACAGGGTTTGGCTACACCTTC; CDR3: CASSATGFGYTF
length: 14; J: TRBJ2-5; size: NA; D: NA; V: TRBV19; DNA: TGTGCCAGTAGTTTCTCAGGGGCCGGGGAGACCCAGTACTTC; CDR3: CASSFSGAGETQYF
length: 13; J: TRBJ1-2; size: NA; D: NA; V: TRBV19; DNA: TGTGCCAGTAGTATTCAGGGGTACTATGGCTACACCTTC; CDR3: CASSIQGYYGYTF
length: 13; J: TRBJ2-1; size: NA; D: NA; V: TRBV5-4; DNA: TGTGCCAGCAGCAGCATATTAGCGCAAGAGCAGTTCTTC; CDR3: CASSSILAQEQFF
length: 13; J: TRBJ2-7; size: NA; D: TRBD1; V: TRBV19; DNA: TGTGCCAGTAGTCGGGACAGAACCTACGAGCAGTACTTC; CDR3: CASSRDRTYEQYF
length: 13; J: TRBJ2-2; size: few; D: NA; V: TRBV25-1; DNA: TGTGCCAGCAGGTCTTGGGGGGCCGGGGAGCTGTTTTTT; CDR3: CASRSWGAGELFF
length: 18; J: TRBJ2-7; size: few; D: TRBD2; V: TRBV4-3; DNA: TGCGCCAGCAGCCAAGAGACCGGGCTAGCGGGGCTGTCCTACGAGCAGTACTTC; CDR3: CASSQETGLAGLSYEQYF
length: 12; J: TRBJ1-1; size: NA; D: NA; V: TRBV5-4; DNA: TGTGCCAGCAGCTTTCTCAGGGATGAAGCTTTCTTT; CDR3: CASSFLRDEAFF
length: 16; J: TRBJ2-1; size: NA; D: NA; V: TRBV7-2; DNA: TGTGCCAGCCGGGTCGCAAGTGCGGGCCTAGGCAATGAGCAGTTCTTC; CDR3: CASRVASAGLGNEQFF
length: 13; J: TRBJ1-2; size: NA; D: TRBD1; V: TRBV7-9; DNA: TGTGCCAGCAGCTTGAGGGACAGGGGGGCTCACACCTTC; CDR3: CASSLRDRGAHTF
length: 14; J: TRBJ2-7; size: NA; D: NA; V: TRBV18; DNA: TGTGCCAGCTCACCCGGTGTCACCGTCTACGAGCAGTACTTC; CDR3: CASSPGVTVYEQYF
length: 14; J: TRBJ1-4; size: NA; D: NA; V: TRBV6-5; DNA: TGTGCCAGCAGTTACACTAATCGGCGAGAAAAACTGTTTTTT; CDR3: CASSYTNRREKLFF
length: 15; J: TRBJ2-3; size: once; D: TRBD1; V: TRBV19; DNA: TGTGCCAGTAGTATAGGAGACAGGGGGACAGATACGCAGTATTTT; CDR3: CASSIGDRGTDTQYF
length: 15; J: TRBJ1-2; size: once; D: NA; V: TRBV5-1; DNA: TGCGCCAGCAGCGCGCAACCTTCGGACAGCTATGGCTACACCTTC; CDR3: CASSAQPSDSYGYTF
length: 16; J: TRBJ1-3; size: NA; D: NA; V: TRBV5-1; DNA: TGCGCCAGCAGCTTGGTTGTTGGGGGACTTGGAAACACCATATATTTT; CDR3: CASSLVVGGLGNTIYF
length: 14; J: TRBJ1-1; size: once; D: TRBD1; V: TRBV19; DNA: TGTGCCAGTAGTATGACAGGGGCGAACACTGAAGCTTTCTTT; CDR3: CASSMTGANTEAFF
length: 15; J: TRBJ1-5; size: NA; D: NA; V: TRBV30; DNA: TGTGCCTGGACCGCCGGACAGCTAAGCAATCAGCCCCAGCATTTT; CDR3: CAWTAGQLSNQPQHF
length: 13; J: TRBJ2-3; size: few; D: TRBD1; V: TRBV3-1/TRBV3-2; DNA: TGTGCCAGCAGCCAAAACGGACAGGGTCGACAGTATTTT; CDR3: CASSQNGQGRQYF
length: 14; J: TRBJ2-1; size: NA; D: TRBD2; V: TRBV6-6; DNA: TGTGCCAGCAGTTTAGCGGGGGGGCTGAATGAGCAGTTCTTC; CDR3: CASSLAGGLNEQFF
length: 16; J: TRBJ1-5; size: NA; D: NA; V: TRBV6-2/TRBV6-3; DNA: TGTGCCAGCAGTTATAGGCCAGGGGCCCGACATCAGCCCCAGCATTTT; CDR3: CASSYRPGARHQPQHF
length: 14; J: TRBJ2-5; size: NA; D: TRBD1; V: TRBV5-1; DNA: TGCGCCAGCGGCCTCGGGACAGTACAAGAGACCCAGTACTTC; CDR3: CASGLGTVQETQYF
length: 16; J: TRBJ1-2; size: NA; D: NA; V: TRBV5-4; DNA: TGTGCCAGCAGCTCCCGGGACTCCAAAGGCGGCTATGGCTACACCTTC; CDR3: CASSSRDSKGGYGYTF
length: 14; J: TRBJ1-1; size: NA; D: NA; V: TRBV6-4; DNA: TGTGCCAGCAGTGGCTACAGGAGGGACACTGAAGCTTTCTTT; CDR3: CASSGYRRDTEAFF
length: 14; J: TRBJ2-7; size: NA; D: NA; V: TRBV27; DNA: TGTGCCAGCAATACCCTTCCCCTTGGCGGGGAGCAGTACTTC; CDR3: CASNTLPLGGEQYF
length: 15; J: TRBJ1-4; size: NA; D: NA; V: TRBV9; DNA: TGTGCCAGCATCCCCTCTCCCCGGACAGATGAAAAACTGTTTTTT; CDR3: CASIPSPRTDEKLFF
length: 15; J: TRBJ1-4; size: NA; D: TRBD1; V: TRBV4-1; DNA: TGCGCCAGCAGACCATCGAGGACAGGGTATGAAAAACTGTTTTTT; CDR3: CASRPSRTGYEKLFF
length: 15; J: TRBJ1-6; size: NA; D: NA; V: TRBV7-3; DNA: TGTGCCAGCAGCTTAAGCAGTACCTATAATTCACCCCTCCACTTT; CDR3: CASSLSSTYNSPLHF